Detailed here is one T cell receptor (beta chain). Its antigen is still unknown. V shed 7 bases, J shed 1 base, and the junction held 5 bases outside the gene matches. CDR3 length: 14 amino acids. CDR1 SNHLY and CDR2 FYNNEI come from the germline V gene. The data belong to a study of PD-1 blockade in classical Hodgkin lymphoma. Study-wide context: With a 2-week interval, patients received intravenous nivolumab at 3 mg/kg. Notes on the study in general: Newly diagnosed and completely responding patients shared comparable baseline diversity.

Every patient had relapsed following autologous stem cell transplantation, and cohorts differed in brentuximab vedotin exposure. Best responses were complete response, partial response or progressive disease. Sequencing was performed with immunoSEQ multiplex PCR; in TCRdb, only in-frame clones are kept and a portion is missing. The sample lists some 18,000 clones; about 80% were seen once. The chain joins TRBV2 to TRBJ1-1; 8 nucleotides align to TRBD1. The sequence came from a human donor with classical Hodgkin lymphoma. Sequences were derived from peripheral blood mononuclear cells (PBMCs), sampled before the second cycle of nivolumab. The CDR3 is CASTSDRENTEAFF. CDR3 nucleotide sequence: TGTGCCAGCACTTCGGACAGGGAGAACACTGAAGCTTTCTTT.